Listed here is a single T cell receptor beta chain. Its antigen is unknown. The data stem from a study of graft-versus-host responses after intestinal transplantation. Overall study: Recipients were all induced with anti-thymocyte globulin, then given tacrolimus and steroids for around three years.

The method was immunoSEQ multiplex PCR; TCRdb's version includes in-frame clones alone and lacks a portion of them. The sample has roughly 73,000 clones, roughly 84% seen once. Sequenced here: unstimulated CD8+ T cells sorted from spleen or lymph node cells, sampled before transplant. This clonotype was obtained from a human donor who was the organ donor for an intestinal transplant.

CDR3 amino acids: CASSFWSLTGGFGGYTF. In DNA form, the CDR3 reads TGTGCCAGCAGCTTCTGGTCTCTAACAGGGGGGTTTGGTGGCTACACCTTC. The genes are TRBV5-6 and TRBJ1-2, with 8 bases that match TRBD1. There are 17 residues in the CDR3. Germline CDR1 SGHDT, CDR2 YYEEEE. J lost 7 bases, V lost 2 bases, and 16 bases had no gene match. Looking up the rest from reference TRBV5-6 and TRBJ1-2 gives the full variable domain: DAGVTQSPTHLIKTRGQQVTLRCSPKSGHDTVSWYQQALGQGPQFIFQYYEEEERQRGNFPDRFSGHQFPNYSSELNVNALLLGDSALYLCASSFWSLTGGFGGYTFGSGTRLTVV.